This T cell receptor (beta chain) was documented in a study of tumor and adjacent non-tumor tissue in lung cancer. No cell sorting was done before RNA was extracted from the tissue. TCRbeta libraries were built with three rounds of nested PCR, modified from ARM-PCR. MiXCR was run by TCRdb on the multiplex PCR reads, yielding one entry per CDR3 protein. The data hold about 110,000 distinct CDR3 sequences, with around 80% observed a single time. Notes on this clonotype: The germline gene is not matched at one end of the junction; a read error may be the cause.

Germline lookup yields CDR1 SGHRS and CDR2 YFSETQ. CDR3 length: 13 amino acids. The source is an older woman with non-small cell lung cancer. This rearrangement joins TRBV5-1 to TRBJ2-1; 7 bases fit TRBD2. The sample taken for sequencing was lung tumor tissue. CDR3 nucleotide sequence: TGCGGCAGCAGCTTGACTAGCAATAATGAGCAGTTCTTC. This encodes CGSSLTSNNEQFF.